The 8 T cell receptor beta chains in this list originate from one sample, sequenced in a study of cytomegalovirus exposure and HLA in healthy donors. The PCR had 60 Vbeta and 13 Jbeta primers. This table comes from immunoSEQ multiplex PCR, and its TCRdb copy is limited to in-frame clones, with some not included. Here the sample spans approximately 140,000 clones, roughly 75% being singletons. The specimen sequenced was PBMCs. The receptors derive from a man aged 30 to 39 in good health and CMV-seronegative.

The gene calls are TRBV4-1 and TRBJ2-3, with a possible D match to TRBD2 (6 bases). Germline lookup yields CDR1 MGHRA and CDR2 YSYEKL. V lost 1 base and J 3 bases, leaving 11 bases between the germline ends. This CDR3 has 15 amino acids. In DNA, the CDR3 is TGCGCCAGCAGCCAAGCGGGGGTAGGGACAGATACGCAGTATTTT. It codes for CASSQAGVGTDTQYF.

The chain couples TRBV28 to TRBJ2-7; the D gene is possibly TRBD1 (6 bases). This CDR3 spans 13 amino acids. The germline V and J ends were trimmed by 3 bases and 7 bases, with 13 bases remaining between them. Looked up from germline, CDR1 is MDHEN and CDR2 is SYDVKM. Here the CDR3 DNA reads TGTGCCAGCAGTTTGACAGGCATGGGGGAGCAGTACTTC. Translating gives CASSLTGMGEQYF.

A remark on this clone: Its ends do not fully match the called genes, so a read error is possible. This rearrangement joins TRBV7-7 to TRBJ2-3; a possible D gene is TRBD2 (5 bases). There are 14 residues in the CDR3. Germline CDR1 reads SSHAT; CDR2 reads FNYEAQ (reference sequence). The DNA of the CDR3 is TGTGCTAGCAGCAAATCTAGCCGCACAGATACGCAGTATTTT. Its translation is CASSKSSRTDTQYF. Complete variable domain (other parts from reference TRBV7-7 and TRBJ2-3): GAGVSQSPRYKVTKRGQDVTLRCDPISSHATLYWYQQALGQGPEFLTYFNYEAQPDKSGLPSDRFSAERPEGSISTLTIQRTEQRDSAMYRCASSKSSRTDTQYFGPGTRLTVL.

This clone has only a few counts. This sequence joins TRBV5-1 and TRBJ1-1; D ambiguous. This CDR3 is 15 amino acids long. V lost 0 bases and J 0 bases, leaving 9 bases between the germline ends. Germline V gives CDR1 SGHRS, CDR2 YFSETQ. The CDR3 spells CASSLVGRMNTEAFF. The CDR3 nucleotides are TGCGCCAGCAGCTTGGTGGGCAGGATGAACACTGAAGCTTTCTTT. Full variable domain (outside the CDR3, taken from reference TRBV5-1 and TRBJ1-1): KAGVTQTPRYLIKTRGQQVTLSCSPISGHRSVSWYQQTPGQGLQFLFEYFSETQRNKGNFPGRFSGRQFSNSRSEMNVSTLELGDSALYLCASSLVGRMNTEAFFGQGTRLTVV.

The CDR3 loop reads CASKAGTGSSYEQYF. In nucleotides, the CDR3 is TGTGCCAGCAAAGCCGGGACAGGGAGCTCCTACGAGCAGTACTTC. The chain couples TRBV6-6 to TRBJ2-7; 9 bases fit TRBD1. The V segment lost 7 bases and the J segment 0 bases; nucleotides outside the gene matches: 7. This CDR3 comprises 15 residues. The V gene's germline CDR1 is MNHNY and CDR2 SVGAGI (reference sequence).

V gene TRBV29-1 combines with J gene TRBJ1-1; D gene uncertain. This CDR3 comprises 12 residues. CDR1 is SQVTM, CDR2 ANQGSEA, per germline. Deletions cut 7 bases from V and 0 bases from J, with 9 bases between. As DNA, the CDR3 is TGCAGCGCGGGATATATGAACACTGAAGCTTTCTTT. As protein: CSAGYMNTEAFF.

This sequence joins TRBV5-1 and TRBJ2-1, with 9 bases lining up with TRBD2. V lost 3 bases, J lost 7 bases, and 14 bases stayed unmatched. Germline-derived CDR1 and CDR2 are SGHRS and YFSETQ. CDR3 size: 17 residues. CDR3: CASSSTPGGRAGNEQFF. In DNA form, the CDR3 reads TGCGCCAGCAGCTCTACCCCAGGCGGGAGGGCGGGAAATGAGCAGTTCTTC.

The CDR3 nucleotides are TGTGCCAGCAGTTACAGGGTGGGGAGCTCTGGAAACACCATATATTTT. Protein: CASSYRVGSSGNTIYF. The J gene is TRBJ1-3, the V gene TRBV6-5; D is uncertain. The V end was cut by 2 bases, the J end by 0 bases, with 11 bases between. CDR1 and CDR2 (germline): MNHEY, SVGAGI. CDR3 length: 16 amino acids.